These T cell receptor beta chains were read from a single sample in a study of regulatory dendritic cells for organ transplantation. The assay was immunoSEQ multiplex PCR, and TCRdb's table has in-frame clones only and misses some. Here the sample spans fewer than 50,000 clones, just over 90% being singletons. The material sequenced was naive CD8+ T cells from blood. Receptors originate from a human donor in good health. Each CDR3 is given with its conserved first and last residue. A D gene is named only where the DNA matches it firmly. Only some rows state a clone size, as once, few, many or a class for expanded clones.

12	.	.	TRBV19	TRBJ2-7	TGTGCCAGTAGTACGGGGAGCCACGAGCAGTACTTC	CASSTGSHEQYF
14	once	.	TRBV19	TRBJ2-1	TGTGCCAGTAGTATCGGGGTCGGGGCCGATGAGCAGTTCTTC	CASSIGVGADEQFF
14	.	.	TRBV28	TRBJ1-2	TGTGCCAGCAGTTTGGGAGTAAGGGGCTATGGCTACACCTTC	CASSLGVRGYGYTF
16	.	.	TRBV9	TRBJ2-2	TGTGCCAGCAGCGTAGAAGGGCTAGATAACACCGGGGAGCTGTTTTTT	CASSVEGLDNTGELFF
12	.	.	TRBV29-1	TRBJ1-1	TGCAGCGTTGAAGGGCAGAACACTGAAGCTTTCTTT	CSVEGQNTEAFF
14	.	TRBD1	TRBV27	TRBJ2-7	TGTGCCAGCAGGCCAGGGGGCAGTCCCTACGAGCAGTACTTC	CASRPGGSPYEQYF
15	once	TRBD1	TRBV5-4	TRBJ1-2	TGTGCCAGCAGGCAGACAGGGATCAGACGCGATGGCTACACCTTC	CASRQTGIRRDGYTF
13	.	TRBD1	TRBV6-5	TRBJ1-1	TGTGCCAGCAGTGACAGGGGGGCCCCTGAAGCTTTCTTT	CASSDRGAPEAFF
13	.	.	TRBV7-9	TRBJ1-4	TGTGCCAGCAGCTTAGGGGACATCTCGGTGCTGTTTTTT	CASSLGDISVLFF
15	.	.	TRBV6-6	TRBJ2-5	TGTGCCAGCAGTTACGTTAGCCGGGTCCAGGAGACCCAGTACTTC	CASSYVSRVQETQYF
14	.	.	TRBV28	TRBJ2-1	TGTGCCAGCACCCCGCGGTGGATAGACAATGAGCAGTTCTTC	CASTPRWIDNEQFF
15	.	TRBD1	TRBV28	TRBJ1-1	TGTGCCAGCAGAACTGACAGGGCGGTGAACACTGAAGCTTTCTTT	CASRTDRAVNTEAFF
13	.	.	TRBV4-2	TRBJ2-7	TGTGCCAGCAGCCCTCCCTTAGACTACGAGCAGTACTTC	CASSPPLDYEQYF
13	.	TRBD1	TRBV10-3	TRBJ2-7	TGTGCCATCAGTGGGGACAGCTCCTACGAGCAGTACTTC	CAISGDSSYEQYF
18	.	.	TRBV28	TRBJ2-2	TGTGCCAGCAGTTCGCTAATAGGGGGGCAGGGAGCAACCGGGGAGCTGTTTTTT	CASSSLIGGQGATGELFF
15	.	.	TRBV7-9	TRBJ2-7	TGTGCCAGCAGCCCTACGGACAGATCGGTCTACGAGCAGTACTTC	CASSPTDRSVYEQYF
18	.	TRBD2	TRBV5-1	TRBJ2-1	TGCGCCAGCAGCCAGGGACTAGCCTCTGGTTGGTACTACAATGAGCAGTTCTTC	CASSQGLASGWYYNEQFF
16	.	TRBD1	TRBV6-1	TRBJ2-7	TGTGCCAGCAGTGAAGAAAGGGACAGGAGCTCCTACGAGCAGTACTTC	CASSEERDRSSYEQYF
15	.	.	TRBV4-1	TRBJ1-1	TGCGCCAGCAGCCAAGAGCTAACAGGGAACACTGAAGCTTTCTTT	CASSQELTGNTEAFF
15	.	TRBD2	TRBV4-3	TRBJ2-1	TGCGCCAGCAGCCAAGATCCTAGCGGGAGGCTTGAGCAGTTCTTC	CASSQDPSGRLEQFF
15	.	.	TRBV5-6	TRBJ1-1	TGTGCCAGCAGCTTGTTTCCGGGACAGAACACTGAAGCTTTCTTT	CASSLFPGQNTEAFF
15	once	.	TRBV30	TRBJ2-7	TGTGCCTGGGAAACCGACAGGACCCATTCCTACGAGCAGTACTTC	CAWETDRTHSYEQYF
16	.	TRBD1	TRBV7-9	TRBJ2-2	TGTGCCAGCAGCTCTCGACAGGGGCAGGACACCGGGGAGCTGTTTTTT	CASSSRQGQDTGELFF
16	.	TRBD1	TRBV29-1	TRBJ1-2	TGCAGCGTTGAAAGAAAGCCGGGACAGGGCGGCTATGGCTACACCTTC	CSVERKPGQGGYGYTF
18	.	TRBD2	TRBV14	TRBJ2-1	TGTGCCAGCAGCCAAGATCATTTTGCGGGAGATTTCTACAATGAGCAGTTCTTC	CASSQDHFAGDFYNEQFF
15	.	TRBD1	TRBV7-9	TRBJ2-5	TGTGCCAGCAGCCCGGCAGAGGGGGCATGGGAGACCCAGTACTTC	CASSPAEGAWETQYF
16	.	.	TRBV4-3	TRBJ1-4	TGCGCCAGCAGCCTTTACTGGGGCGACCCTAATGAAAAACTGTTTTTT	CASSLYWGDPNEKLFF
15	.	.	TRBV27	TRBJ2-7	TGTGCCAGCAGTTTAGCACCGGGACACATCTACGAGCAGTACTTC	CASSLAPGHIYEQYF
13	.	.	TRBV19	TRBJ2-7	TGTGCCAGTAGTGCCTCTATGGGTCGGGAGCAGTACTTC	CASSASMGREQYF
13	.	.	TRBV6-5	TRBJ1-1	TGTGCCAGCAGTTACTCGCTGAACACTGAAGCTTTCTTT	CASSYSLNTEAFF
13	.	.	TRBV30	TRBJ1-1	TGTGCCTGGAGTTTGGGGGGAAACACTGAAGCTTTCTTT	CAWSLGGNTEAFF
16	.	TRBD2	TRBV4-1	TRBJ2-3	TGCGCCAGCAGCCAAGCTAGCGGGGGGTATGCAGATACGCAGTATTTT	CASSQASGGYADTQYF
15	once	TRBD2	TRBV6-5	TRBJ2-1	TGTGCCAGCAGGCAACTAGCGGGATGGGGCAATGAGCAGTTCTTC	CASRQLAGWGNEQFF
15	.	.	TRBV11-2	TRBJ1-5	TGTGCCAGCAGCTTAAGCTCCCCTAGCAATCAGCCCCAGCATTTT	CASSLSSPSNQPQHF
15	.	.	TRBV6-1	TRBJ2-7	TGTGCCAGCAGTGAAGCGCGGGACAGAAGCTACGAGCAGTACTTC	CASSEARDRSYEQYF
14	.	TRBD1	TRBV6-5	TRBJ1-1	TGTGCCACCCTCGGACAGGGCTTGAACACTGAAGCTTTCTTT	CATLGQGLNTEAFF
15	.	.	TRBV6-5	TRBJ1-2	TGTGCCAGCAGCGGATTCAAGTTAGCTAACTATGGCTACACCTTC	CASSGFKLANYGYTF
15	.	.	TRBV7-9	TRBJ2-1	TGTGCCAGCAGCTTCAGGGGGGGACCCTACAATGAGCAGTTCTTC	CASSFRGGPYNEQFF
16	.	.	TRBV7-8	TRBJ2-4	TGTGCCAGCAGTTCCACGCCGTGGGGGGCCAAAAACATTCAGTACTTC	CASSSTPWGAKNIQYF
15	.	TRBD1	TRBV19	TRBJ1-1	TGTGCCAGTAAGATCCAGGGGGTTACGAACACTGAAGCTTTCTTT	CASKIQGVTNTEAFF
13	.	.	TRBV30	TRBJ2-7	TGTGCCTGGAGTGTACTCGACCACTACGAGCAGTACTTC	CAWSVLDHYEQYF
16	.	.	TRBV2	TRBJ2-3	TGTGCCAGCAGTGAGAGCACCTTAGGAAGGGCGGATACGCAGTATTTT	CASSESTLGRADTQYF
15	.	.	TRBV10-3	TRBJ1-2	TGTGCCATCAGTGAGTCGAACCACCCGGACTATGGCTACACCTTC	CAISESNHPDYGYTF
15	.	TRBD2	TRBV7-6	TRBJ2-1	TGTGCCAGCAGCTTTGCGGGGGGCCTCCGAAATGAGCAGTTCTTC	CASSFAGGLRNEQFF
16	.	.	TRBV29-1	TRBJ1-4	TGCAGCGTTGTAGCCCCCGACAGTGCAACTAATGAAAAACTGTTTTTT	CSVVAPDSATNEKLFF
15	.	TRBD2	TRBV9	TRBJ2-7	TGTGCCAGCAGCGTAGAGGGGACTAGCGGATACGAGCAGTACTTC	CASSVEGTSGYEQYF
15	once	TRBD2	TRBV9	TRBJ2-2	TGTGCCAGCAGCACCCGGGAGGCCTACACCGGGGAGCTGTTTTTT	CASSTREAYTGELFF
13	.	.	TRBV9	TRBJ1-1	TGTGCCAGCAGCGTAGGCGGGGCGACTGAAGCTTTCTTT	CASSVGGATEAFF
16	.	.	TRBV4-1	TRBJ2-4	TGCGCCAGCAGCCAAGACGAGACAATAGGGTTGTCCATTCAGTACTTC	CASSQDETIGLSIQYF
11	.	.	TRBV29-1	TRBJ2-7	TGCAGCGTCGAAACAGCGTACGAGCAGTACTTC	CSVETAYEQYF
11	few	.	TRBV19	TRBJ1-1	TGTGCCAGTAGTATGCCCACTGAAGCTTTCTTT	CASSMPTEAFF
13	once	.	TRBV14	TRBJ2-7	TGTGCCAGCAGCCAAGGTGGCGGCCGACCAGGGTACTTC	CASSQGGGRPGYF
15	.	.	TRBV7-9	TRBJ2-1	TGTGCCAGCAGCCTTTCAGTAGGGATCGACAATGAGCAGTTCTTC	CASSLSVGIDNEQFF
17	.	TRBD2	TRBV6-1	TRBJ2-1	TGTGCCAGCAGTGAACATGGGCTAGCGGGGAGATACAATGAGCAGTTCTTC	CASSEHGLAGRYNEQFF